Below, 3 T cell receptor beta chains from the same sample are listed, as sequenced in a study of blood T cell repertoires in COVID-19. Measured with immunoSEQ multiplex PCR; TCRdb has only the in-frame clones, and not every one. This repertoire shows roughly 200,000 clones, around 87% found once; its top ten account for around 0.63%. The specimen sequenced was peripheral blood. The receptor set was obtained from a middle-aged man with acute or convalescent COVID-19.

The chain combines TRBV29-1 with TRBJ1-4; 10 positions agree with TRBD1. With V trimmed by 0 bases and J by 8 bases, 6 bases remained unmatched. The germline V gene has CDR1 SQVTM and CDR2 ANQGSEA. The CDR3 runs to 15 residues. The CDR3 spells CSVEDLGTGDEKLFF. The CDR3 DNA is TGCAGCGTTGAAGATCTTGGGACAGGGGACGAAAAACTGTTTTTT.

The chain links TRBV5-1 to TRBJ2-1; weak D call: TRBD1 (6 bases). Germline-derived CDR1 and CDR2 are SGHRS and YFSETQ. Trimming removed 5 bases from V and 2 bases from J, with 14 bases in between. The CDR3 contains 15 residues. CDR3 loop: CASSLFQGPYNEQFF. CDR3 in DNA: TGCGCCAGCAGTCTGTTCCAGGGGCCCTACAATGAGCAGTTCTTC.

The chain recombines TRBV27 with TRBJ2-2, with a weak D call TRBD1 (5 bases). CDR3 length: 14 amino acids. In germline, CDR1 is MNHEY, CDR2 SMNVEV (reference sequence). Between the trimmed V and J ends, which lost 2 bases and 5 bases, there was a span of 9 bases. CDR3 sequence (DNA): TGTGCCAGCAGTTTAAACCAGGGAACCGGGGAGCTGTTTTTT. It specifies CASSLNQGTGELFF.